Included here is one T cell receptor (beta chain) sequence, with context. Its antigen is undetermined. The data were obtained in a study of vaccination effects on CD4 cells after COVID-19. Study conclusions and caveats: Marked clonal contraction of both clone types appeared late after vaccination. Few convalescent patients were studied, and early post-infection samples were lacking.

Expansion with viral peptide pools was applied to antigen-specific CD4+ T cells by the ViraFEST assay prior to sequencing. Investigators separated out CD4+ T cells once around 9 days of culture had passed. Previously uninfected by SARS-CoV-2, the vaccine recipients also showed negative nucleocapsid antibodies. Germline lookup yields CDR1 SGDLS and CDR2 YYNGEE. Trimming removed 5 bases at V and 8 bases at J, with 17 bases between. This CDR3 has 14 residues. The assay was immunoSEQ multiplex PCR, and TCRdb's table has in-frame clones only and misses some. The table shows about 79,000 clones, with roughly four fifths occurring only once.

The origin of this receptor is a human donor who received a COVID-19 vaccine. The input for sequencing was CD4+ T cells from PBMCs cultured with HCoV-229E spike peptides, taken before COVID-19 vaccination. The rearrangement joins TRBV9 to TRBJ2-1, with a tentative D call TRBD1 (6 bases). Here the CDR3 reads CASSLSSQGDEQFF. Here the CDR3 DNA reads TGTGCCAGCAGTCTTAGCTCACAGGGTGATGAGCAGTTCTTC.